This entry lists 14 T cell receptor beta chains sequenced from one sample in a study of naive and memory T cell subsets. Two oligonucleotides, mixed equimolar, formed the beta constant-region primer covering TRBC1 and TRBC2. TCRdb reprocessed the UMI-ligation and nested PCR reads with MiXCR, giving one entry per CDR3 protein. The table includes tens of thousands of distinct CDR3 sequences, more than 10% detected once. The sample consisted of effector memory CD4+ T cells from blood. Specified subset: effector memory, CD45RA- CD27-. The source is a human donor in good health.

This clonotype was detected a few times. The chain is built from TRBV28 and TRBJ1-1, with 8 bases fitting TRBD1. This CDR3 contains 12 residues. After removal of 8 bases from V and 6 bases from J, the junction contained 5 bases not matched to a gene. Germline CDR1 is MDHEN and CDR2 is SYDVKM. This CDR3 is CASHRGTSEAFF. CDR3 nucleotides: TGTGCCAGCCACAGGGGGACTTCTGAAGCTTTCTTT.

This clonotype was detected only a few times. The chain carries TRBV27 and TRBJ1-1, with 8 bases identical to TRBD1. In germline, CDR1 is MNHEY, CDR2 SMNVEV (reference sequence). V lost 2 bases and J lost 4; bases outside the gene matches: 3. This CDR3 has 14 amino acids. The CDR3 DNA sequence: TGTGCCAGCAGTTTACAGGGGGCGCGCACTGAAGCTTTCTTT. The encoded protein is CASSLQGARTEAFF.

This clonotype was observed a handful of times. The chain uses TRBV7-6 and TRBJ1-2; no definite D call. Trimming shortened V by 5 bases and J by 6 bases, and 16 bases separated the two germline ends. Germline values: CDR1 SGHVS, CDR2 FNYEAQ. This CDR3 comprises 14 residues. DNA for the CDR3: TGTGCCAGCAGCCCAGCGGTCATCGGAAATGGCTACACCTTC. This gives the protein CASSPAVIGNGYTF.

The chain couples TRBV15 to TRBJ2-7; maybe TRBD2 (6 bases). Per germline, CDR1 LNHNV and CDR2 YYDKDF (reference sequence). The CDR3 length is 15 residues. The V end lost 11 bases, the J end lost 3 bases, and 23 bases lay between the germline ends. The DNA for the CDR3 is TGTGCCGGAAAGCGAGATAAGGCGGGGTGCTACGAGCAGTACTTC. Its protein is CAGKRDKAGCYEQYF.

The genes are TRBV5-1 and TRBJ2-6; D unresolved. The germline V gene has CDR1 SGHRS and CDR2 YFSETQ. The ends were cut back, 4 bases at V and 0 bases at J, with 5 bases in the middle. This CDR3 is 14 amino acids long. The CDR3 DNA reads as TGCGCCAGCAGCCTATTCTCTGGGGCCAACGTCCTGACTTTC. This gives the protein CASSLFSGANVLTF.

V gene TRBV20-1 combines with J gene TRBJ2-7; D may be TRBD2 (5 bases). The CDR3 length is 14 residues. Trimming left V 3 bases short and J 1 base short, with 13 bases between. CDR1 is DFQATT, CDR2 SNEGSKA, per germline (reference sequence). CDR3 in amino acids: CSASVRGYSYEQYF. The CDR3 DNA follows: TGCAGTGCTAGTGTCCGCGGGTATTCCTACGAGCAGTACTTC.

The rearrangement joins TRBV3-1 to TRBJ2-7, with D perhaps matching TRBD1 or TRBD2 (5 bases each). The CDR3 contains 14 residues. Trimming shortened V by 8 bases and J by 1 base, and 15 bases separated the two germline ends. CDR1 and CDR2 from the germline V gene are LGHDT and YNNKEL (reference sequence). This CDR3 is CASSGTTLSYEQYF. The CDR3 coding sequence is TGTGCCAGCTCCGGGACGACTCTTTCCTACGAGCAGTACTTC.

The V and J genes are TRBV27 and TRBJ2-5; 11 bases match TRBD2. Germline values: CDR1 MNHEY, CDR2 SMNVEV (reference sequence). V shed 1 base, J shed 0 bases, and the junction held 1 base outside the gene matches. The CDR3 totals 16 residues. The CDR3 DNA follows: TGTGCCAGCAGTTTATTGGGACTAGCGGACCAAGAGACCCAGTACTTC. Translated, it gives CASSLLGLADQETQYF.

A few counts support this clonotype. CDR3 in amino acids: CASSLSGRANEQYF. The CDR3 DNA is TGTGCCAGCAGCTTGTCCGGGAGGGCCAACGAGCAGTACTTC. This chain joins TRBV7-6 and TRBJ2-7, with 8 bases lining up with TRBD2. Germline CDR1 SGHVS, CDR2 FNYEAQ. J was trimmed by 5 bases and V by 3 bases; bases with no gene match: 6. CDR3 length: 14 amino acids.

At least ten counts were recorded for this clonotype. The chain joins TRBV7-3 to TRBJ2-1, with D unclear. Trimming cost V 0 bases and J 9 bases, with 6 bases left between them. The germline CDR1 and CDR2 sequences are SGHTA and FQGTGA. The CDR3 is made up of 12 amino acids. CDR3 coding DNA: TGTGCCAGCAGCTTAACGTTAGGTGAGCAGTTCTTC. This translates into CASSLTLGEQFF.

This chain joins TRBV3-1 and TRBJ2-6; D is ambiguous. Trimming took off 5 bases at V and 1 base at J, with 9 bases between the two ends. CDR1 is LGHDT and CDR2 is YNNKEL in the germline V gene (reference sequence). This CDR3 region has 15 residues. Written as DNA, the CDR3 is TGTGCCAGCAGCAAACATAGGTCTGGGGCCAACGTCCTGACTTTC. Amino acids: CASSKHRSGANVLTF.

This clonotype was seen ten or more times. V and J are TRBV7-7 and TRBJ2-5, with a tentative D call TRBD2 (6 bases). V was cut by 5 bases and J by 5 bases, with 18 bases left in between. From germline, CDR1 is SSHAT and CDR2 FNYEAQ (reference sequence). This CDR3 contains 15 residues. The CDR3 DNA is TGTGCCAGCAGCAGAGGCGGGGCCTCAGGGGAGACCCAGTACTTC. Translated: CASSRGGASGETQYF. Based on the CDR3 plus reference TRBV7-7 and TRBJ2-5, the full variable domain is GAGVSQSPRYKVTKRGQDVTLRCDPISSHATLYWYQQALGQGPEFLTYFNYEAQPDKSGLPSDRFSAERPEGSISTLTIQRTEQRDSAMYRCASSRGGASGETQYFGPGTRLLVL.

The chain combines TRBV27 with TRBJ2-3, with D tentatively TRBD2 (6 bases). CDR1 and CDR2 from the germline V gene are MNHEY and SMNVEV (reference sequence). V gave up 5 bases and J gave up 3 bases, with 18 bases separating them. CDR3 length: 16 amino acids. The CDR3 coding sequence is TGTGCCAGCAGTCCACGGACCTCTGGAGGGACAGATACGCAGTATTTT. It codes for CASSPRTSGGTDTQYF.

The genes are TRBV20-1 and TRBJ2-7, with 10 bases fitting TRBD2. The germline gives CDR1 DFQATT, CDR2 SNEGSKA (reference sequence). The CDR3 has 14 amino acids. V lost 6 bases, J lost 5 bases, and 10 bases stayed unmatched. The CDR3 spells CSALKLAGVHEQYF. CDR3 nucleotides: TGCAGTGCCCTCAAGCTAGCGGGAGTCCACGAGCAGTACTTC.